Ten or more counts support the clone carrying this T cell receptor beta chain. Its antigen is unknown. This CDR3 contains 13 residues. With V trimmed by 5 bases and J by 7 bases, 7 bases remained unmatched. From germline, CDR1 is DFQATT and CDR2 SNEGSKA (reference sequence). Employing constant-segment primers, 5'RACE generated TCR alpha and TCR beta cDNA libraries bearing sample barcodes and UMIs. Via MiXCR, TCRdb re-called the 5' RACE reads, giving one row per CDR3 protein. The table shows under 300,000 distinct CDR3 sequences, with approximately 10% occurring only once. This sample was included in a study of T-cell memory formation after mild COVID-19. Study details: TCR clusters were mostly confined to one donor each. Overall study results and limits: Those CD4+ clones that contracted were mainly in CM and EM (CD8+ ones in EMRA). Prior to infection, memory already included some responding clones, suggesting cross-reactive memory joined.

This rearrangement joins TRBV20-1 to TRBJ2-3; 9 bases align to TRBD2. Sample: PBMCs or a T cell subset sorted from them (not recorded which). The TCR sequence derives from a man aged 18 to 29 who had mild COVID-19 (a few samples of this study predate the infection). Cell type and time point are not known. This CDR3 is CSAVGGGANTQYF. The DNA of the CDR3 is TGCAGTGCTGTAGGCGGGGGGGCAAATACGCAGTATTTT.